This T cell receptor beta chain was captured in a study of siplizumab effects on memory and regulatory T cells. As regards this clone: Its matching antigen is unknown.

Per-sample assaying covered about 10^5 TCR templates. Generated by immunoSEQ multiplex PCR, the TCRdb table keeps only in-frame clones and is missing some. The repertoire includes some 110,000 clones, roughly 94% of them detected once, and under 2% sits in the top ten. Study outcomes and limitations: Siplizumab led to significantly less abundant alloreactive sequences that could be traced back to unstimulated CD4+ memory cells. Most alloreactive clones went unmapped to unstimulated subsets; only a minor fraction mapped.

Germline-derived CDR1 and CDR2 are SGHRS and YFSETQ. Trimming cost V 2 bases and J 6 bases, with 9 bases left between them. The CDR3 is 13 residues long. This receptor was identified in a human donor in good health. The V and J genes are TRBV5-1 and TRBJ2-1; a possible D gene is TRBD2 (6 bases). Sequencing was carried out using non-Treg CD4+ T cells sorted from blood. Here the CDR3 DNA reads TGCGCCAGCAGCTTACCGGGACTCAATGAGCAGTTCTTC. This gives the protein CASSLPGLNEQFF.